This T cell receptor beta chain was sequenced for a study of cytomegalovirus exposure and HLA in healthy donors. Study-wide results and limits: In a later analysis, donors in an Asian-associated ancestry cluster reportedly had fewer N-insertions in productive TCRs than the cohort mean.

Comment on this clone: Its target is not known.

The CDR3 consists of 17 residues. CDR1 KGHSH and CDR2 LQKENI come from the germline V gene. The V gene end was trimmed by 0 bases and the J gene end by 5 bases; junction bases not matched to a gene: 11. A multiplex PCR was run with 60 Vbeta primers and 13 Jbeta primers. Assay: immunoSEQ multiplex PCR; the TCRdb copy retains only in-frame clones and omits some. This sample's table reports more than 85,000 clones. The sequencing sample was made of PBMCs. The chain carries TRBV18 and TRBJ1-1; 8 nucleotides line up with TRBD1. The sequence derives from a girl between 10 and 17 years old in good health and CMV-seropositive. The CDR3 coding sequence is TGTGCCAGCTCACCACCCCCAGGGGGCGGTGTGAGGACTGAAGCTTTCTTT. This codes for CASSPPPGGGVRTEAFF. The variable domain in full, with the rest retrieved from reference TRBV18 and TRBJ1-1, is NAGVMQNPRHLVRRRGQEARLRCSPMKGHSHVYWYRQLPEEGLKFMVYLQKENIIDESGMPKERFSAEFPKEGPSILRIQQVVRGDSAAYFCASSPPPGGGVRTEAFFGQGTRLTVV.